This T cell receptor beta chain comes out of a study of CD8 T cells in ankylosing spondylitis. Study-wide results and caveats: Peripheral blood held disease-linked clones only at relatively low frequency, and these were CD8+. Several highly homologous variants made up a TCR beta motif, and this motif appeared characteristic of ankylosing spondylitis blood. Disease-linked clones reportedly concentrated significantly in matched ankylosing spondylitis synovial fluid.

The CDR3 has 11 amino acids. Germline V gene sequence: CDR1 MDHEN, CDR2 SYDVKM. Trimming shortened V by 3 bases and J by 5 bases, and 5 bases separated the two germline ends. This clonotype was observed at least ten times. The antigen is not known. By quantitative 5'-RACE with molecular barcodes, the TCR beta libraries were made. In TCRdb, the 5' RACE reads were re-called with MiXCR into one record per CDR3 protein. This sample has fewer than 550,000 distinct CDR3 sequences, with over 4% found just once. The TCR sequence derives from a male donor with ankylosing spondylitis. This rearrangement joins TRBV28 to TRBJ2-7; D ambiguous. What was sequenced was blood, either unsorted or a sorted T cell fraction (not recorded which). CDR3 sequence (DNA): TGTGCCAGCAGTTTGGTGGACGAGCAGTACTTC. Amino acid sequence: CASSLVDEQYF.